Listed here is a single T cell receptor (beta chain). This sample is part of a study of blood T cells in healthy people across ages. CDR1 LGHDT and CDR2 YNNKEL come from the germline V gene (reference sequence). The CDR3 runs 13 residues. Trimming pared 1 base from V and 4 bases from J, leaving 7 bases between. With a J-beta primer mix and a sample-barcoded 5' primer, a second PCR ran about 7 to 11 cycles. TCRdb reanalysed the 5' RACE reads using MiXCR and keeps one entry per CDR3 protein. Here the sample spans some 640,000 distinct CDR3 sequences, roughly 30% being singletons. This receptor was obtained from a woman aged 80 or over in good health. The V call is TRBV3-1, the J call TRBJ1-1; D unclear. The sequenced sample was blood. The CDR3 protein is CASSQVHGTEAFF. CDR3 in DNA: TGTGCCAGCAGCCAAGTCCATGGCACTGAAGCTTTCTTT.